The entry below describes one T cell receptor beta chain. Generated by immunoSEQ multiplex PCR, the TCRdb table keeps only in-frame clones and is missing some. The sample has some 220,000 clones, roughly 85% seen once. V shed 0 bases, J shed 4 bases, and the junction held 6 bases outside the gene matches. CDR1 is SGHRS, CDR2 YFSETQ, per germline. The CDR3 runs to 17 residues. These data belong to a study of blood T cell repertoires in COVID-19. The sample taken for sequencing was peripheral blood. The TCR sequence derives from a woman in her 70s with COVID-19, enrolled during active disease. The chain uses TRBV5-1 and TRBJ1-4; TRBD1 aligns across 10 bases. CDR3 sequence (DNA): TGCGCCAGCAGCTTGGATGGGACAGGGGACTTTAATGAAAAACTGTTTTTT. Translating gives CASSLDGTGDFNEKLFF.